There are a few counts of the clone carrying this TCR beta chain. This entry comes from a study of technical replicates of blood from a handful of donors. The germline CDR1 and CDR2 sequences are SNHLY and FYNNEI. V trimming: 6 bases; J trimming: 0 bases; junction bases outside the gene matches: 2. This CDR3 region has 15 residues. Using immunoSEQ multiplex PCR, the repertoire was profiled, and TCRdb retains in-frame clones only, with some absent. Of about 12,000 clones in the sample, about 86% are singletons; the top ten hold roughly 11%. The chain links TRBV2 to TRBJ2-2; the match to TRBD2 covers 9 bases. This receptor was taken from a human donor in good health. The sequencing input was PBMCs. Here the CDR3 reads CASSLAGANTGELFF. CDR3 DNA sequence: TGTGCCAGCAGCTTAGCGGGAGCGAACACCGGGGAGCTGTTTTTT. Drawing the rest from reference TRBV2 and TRBJ2-2, the complete variable domain is EPEVTQTPSHQVTQMGQEVILRCVPISNHLYFYWYRQILGQKVEFLVSFYNNEISEKSEIFDDQFSVERPDGSNFTLKIRSTKLEDSAMYFCASSLAGANTGELFFGEGSRLTVL.